This T cell receptor beta chain comes out of a study of cytomegalovirus exposure and HLA in healthy donors (dated by TCRdb to the late 2010s). Context from the whole study: In an earlier analysis of under 750 of the donors, about 260 Gb of sequence data and some 100 million unique TCR beta sequences from approximately 180 million T cells were reported. Around 320 gigabases of sequencing data and some 85 million unique TCR sequences were included in an early release covering several hundred HLA-typed donors. Of the 398 genotyped donors, around 81% fell in the genetic ancestry cluster associated with self-reported Caucasian donors. The study aimed to test whether cataloging public T cell receptors could reveal signatures of past pathogen exposure. The study used immunosequencing to profile the T cell repertoires of hundreds of subjects and linked those repertoires to cytomegalovirus serostatus. A separate validation cohort of some 130 different subjects was used in addition to the roughly 670-subject first cohort. To predict cytomegalovirus infection status, the study brought together high-throughput TCR immunosequencing, statistical association of individual TCRs with disease status, and machine learning. To study patterns of TCR occurrence, a later analysis re-analyzed previously published TCR beta repertoires from more than 550 donors and added high-resolution HLA genotyping. In the later analysis, no new phenotypic data were used to find candidate immune exposures; instead, reliance was placed on TCR beta sequences and their occurrence across donors. To decide whether each TCR beta V gene segment behaved as functional or pseudogenic, an earlier analysis of approximately 590 of the donors relied on high-throughput TCR beta sequencing. Donor age, sex, ethnicity and CMV serostatus were collected together with the repertoire data. A later genetic analysis used genome-wide SNP genotypes for about 55% of the 666 donors, treating that subset as a discovery cohort. Every discovery cohort repertoire had been produced on one sequencing platform. Class I and class II HLA loci were covered by the typing at four-digit resolution. The number of typed donors differed by locus: about 629-640 for A, B, C, DRB1 and DQB1; 500 to 550 for DQA1; around 580 for DPA1; and approximately 450 for DPB1. Because of strong linkage in the cohort, roughly five DR-DQ haplotypes were treated as single units for association and clustering. Among around 400 genotyped donors of the cohort, an average of roughly 230,000 unique TCR beta nucleotide sequences was sequenced per donor, of which about 19% were non-productive.

About this clone itself: Its antigen is still unknown. Base-call qualities are not available, and no considerably larger clone is one nucleotide away.

In total, just over 650 healthy bone marrow donors made up the cohort. All cohort members were sampled while nominally healthy, although unrecorded immune exposures were likely present. The donor tested CMV seropositive, placing the donor among the 290 or so seropositive members of the cohort. Each donor provided a peripheral blood sample, and peripheral blood mononuclear cells were used for TCR beta sequencing. The Qiagen DNeasy Blood Extraction Kit was used to extract genomic DNA from the blood cell samples. The method behind the library was the immunoSEQ multiplex PCR assay. For the multiplex PCR, a mixture combining 60 forward primers for TCR Vbeta segments and 13 reverse primers for TCR Jbeta segments was used. A multiplex PCR assay on genomic DNA amplified the CDR3 region of rearranged TCR beta genes. The Illumina HiSeq System was used to sequence the amplified TCR beta libraries as 87-base-pair reads. Regarding the original processing steps: A later analysis tallied around 82 million unique TCR beta chains across the approximately 670 repertoires, and approximately 12 million of those chains were shared by two or more donors. A nearest-neighbor algorithm error-corrected the raw reads and collapsed the reads into unique sequences, merging closely related sequences to remove PCR and sequencing errors. To assign V, D and J gene segments, CDR3 sequences were aligned to IMGT reference sequences. For a sequence to be retained, a match of at least six nucleotides to both a V gene segment and a J gene segment was required. Rearrangements were classified as productive when the CDR3 lacked stop codons and remained in frame with V and J, and all other rearrangements were classified as non-productive. Following IMGT convention, CDR3 was defined as the stretch from the second conserved V-encoded cysteine up to the conserved J-encoded phenylalanine. The earlier analysis of some 580 of the donors excluded any sequence lacking an unambiguous match to a single V gene segment. An earlier analysis of approximately 590 of the donors called V segments functional above 56.7% productive rearrangements and segregating when the between-donor standard deviation exceeded 5%. To diagnose cytomegalovirus status from the catalog of TCR beta chain sequences, a statistical classification framework was built. In a later analysis, TCR nucleotide sequences were compared against IMGT/GENE-DB human TR gene sequences so that V and J genes could be assigned. Using the TCRdist pipeline, a later analysis assigned CDR3 sequences along with most-parsimonious VDJ recombination scenarios. In a later analysis, each TCR beta chain was defined by its CDR3 amino acid sequence together with its V-gene family, and reads lacking a unique V-gene family were excluded. A later analysis removed 550 to 700 highly shared, low-generation-probability nucleotide sequences to deal with suspected cross-contamination and a sequencing artifact. A later analysis calculated a clonal expansion index for each public chain from normalized within-repertoire ranks of inferred template counts. A later analysis computed generation probabilities with a VDJ recombination model fitted to out-of-frame rearrangements, and checked the results against IGoR. Hypergeometric tests were used in a later analysis to score TCR-TCR, TCR-HLA and TCR-CMV co-occurrence, with a repertoire-size bias correction applied to the TCR pairs. False discovery rates were estimated in a later analysis by permuting HLA or CMV assignments 20 times. In a later analysis, co-occurring TCRs were grouped with DBSCAN, and TCRdist sequence similarity was added when clustering was performed within HLA-allele-positive subsets. Repertoires with fewer than 30,000 or more than 120,000 public chains, plus five repertoires with anomalous nucleotide sharing, were excluded from co-occurrence clustering. The table was pulled from immuneACCESS by TCRdb, which kept in-frame rearrangements only. Such tables lose some clones; where checked, under half of the loss comes from unresolved V genes, and the rest has no known cause. The V and J calls and clone size are taken from that table; D and trimming were inferred from the DNA. This sample gives 160,000 or so clones in total; around 83% of them show up just once. Clones ranked in the top ten supply 4.1% of the sample.

Overall study outcomes, separate from this receptor: In the study, 150 to 200 TCR beta chains were listed as associated with cytomegalovirus. Compared with equally common non-associated chains, HLA-associated TCR beta chains in a later analysis were more clonally expanded and had lower generation probabilities. Most TCR sequences were seen in very few donors, while some public TCRs were found in many individuals. The authors suggested that the approach could potentially be extended to other disease states and immunological phenotypes. A later genetic analysis reported fewer N-insertions in productive TCRs among donors in an Asian-associated ancestry cluster than the roughly 700-donor mean. The cohort was sequenced for TCR beta chains only, and without alpha or paired-chain data the features that could be detected were limited. Over 15 rarely observed V segments, including chromosome 9 orphons, were excluded from the earlier analysis of approximately 500 of the donors because counts were too low. HLA typing was unavailable for some donors at each locus, so association tests used only the typed subset. Presence/absence analyses assumed roughly uniform sequencing depth across donors, an assumption that may not hold. Assigning TCR associations to individual alleles was difficult when HLA alleles, especially DR and DQ, strongly co-occurred. The classifier was reported to diagnose cytomegalovirus status with high specificity and sensitivity in both the original and validation cohorts. For the cohort, immune exposure information was limited to CMV serostatus. A cluster of highly shared sequence variants was judged likely to represent a technical artifact of the sequencing pipeline. Linkage disequilibrium might explain the correlated functional status among segregating V segments, but an unknown experimental factor could not be ruled out. A later analysis found that most CMV-associated TCR beta chains appeared HLA-restricted, with HLA associations seemingly driven largely by CMV exposure. A further reported finding was that TCR beta sequences accurately predicted the HLA-A and HLA-B alleles for most subjects in the first cohort. A few of the identified cytomegalovirus-associated TCR beta chains were confirmed in vitro to be specific for cytomegalovirus antigens. Specific HLA alleles were associated with roughly 17,000 TCR beta sequences at a false discovery rate of 0.05 in a later analysis. A later analysis reported that several top co-occurrence clusters appeared linked to parvovirus B19, influenza, CMV and Epstein-Barr virus. According to a later analysis, TCR association rates differed among HLA loci, with DRB1 alleles showing the most associated TCRs and HLA-C alleles showing the fewest. In a later genetic analysis, a missense DCLRE1C variant was associated with V-gene and J-gene trimming of TCR beta chains, and the association was replicated in an independent cohort. In an earlier analysis of approximately 590 of the donors, most TCR beta V segments were observed in productive rearrangements about 87% or about 30% of the time, broadly matching IMGT annotations.

The receptor's source is a man aged 50-59 years in good health and CMV-seropositive. Sequencing input: PBMCs.

The CDR3 sequence is CASRWTGRGGETQYF. In nucleotide form, the sequence is TGTGCCAGCAGATGGACAGGGCGAGGGGGAGAGACCCAGTACTTC. The V and J genes are TRBV28 and TRBJ2-5; 8 junctional bases match TRBD1. V trim: 6 bases; J trim: 4 bases; unmatched bases: 10. CDR1 and CDR2, looked up from the germline V gene, are MDHEN and SYDVKM. Reading from cysteine to phenylalanine, the CDR3 counts 15 amino acids. The CDR3 DNA has 45 bases and is translated from base 1.